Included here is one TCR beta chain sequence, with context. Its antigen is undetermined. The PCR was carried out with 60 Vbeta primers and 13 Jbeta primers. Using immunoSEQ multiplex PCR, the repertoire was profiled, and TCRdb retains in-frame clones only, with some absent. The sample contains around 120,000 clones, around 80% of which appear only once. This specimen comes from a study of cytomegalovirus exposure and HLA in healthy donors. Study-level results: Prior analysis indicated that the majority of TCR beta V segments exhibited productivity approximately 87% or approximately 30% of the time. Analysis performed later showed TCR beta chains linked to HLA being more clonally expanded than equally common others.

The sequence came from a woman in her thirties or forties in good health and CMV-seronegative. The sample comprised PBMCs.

The DNA of the CDR3 is TGTGCCAGCAGCTTAAGCGGGAGGAATGGAGATACGCAGTATTTT. It translates to CASSLSGRNGDTQYF. The genes are TRBV7-2 and TRBJ2-3; TRBD2 aligns across 9 bases. Germline assignment: CDR1 SGHTA and CDR2 FQGNSA. This CDR3 is built from 15 residues. V was pared by 2 bases and J by 5 bases, with 5 bases of the junction left unmatched.